This T cell receptor beta chain derives from a study of control samples from healthy donors and cancer patients. Germline CDR1 ENHRY, CDR2 SYGVKD. Losses at the gene ends were 4 bases for V and 7 bases for J; bases not matched to a gene: 7. The CDR3 runs to 14 residues. Sequencing used immunoSEQ multiplex PCR; TCRdb keeps in-frame clones, though not all of them. Of about 75,000 clones in the sample, more than 80% were seen once. The clonotype was recovered from a man aged 50-59 years in good health. The V call is TRBV10-3, the J call TRBJ1-2; 9 positions agree with TRBD1. The source material was blood. The CDR3 nucleotides read TGTGCCATCAGTGGGAACAGGGGGCTGGGTGGCTACACCTTC. As protein: CAISGNRGLGGYTF.